This paragraph reports one TCR beta chain. What it binds is not known. Clones were sequenced by immunoSEQ multiplex PCR, and TCRdb holds only the in-frame ones, with some missing. The repertoire holds 80,000 to 100,000 clones, with approximately 90% as singletons. This entry comes from a study of cytomegalovirus exposure and HLA in healthy donors. Overall study findings and caveats: Later, an analysis found that TCR clusters from the first cohort tended to co-occur in the 120 or so validation repertoires. A list of 164 TCR beta chains associated with cytomegalovirus was given.

This CDR3 region has 14 residues. From germline, CDR1 is SNHLY and CDR2 FYNNEI. The V end was cut by 3 bases, the J end by 0 bases, with 5 bases between. This TCR derives from a woman in her 30s in good health and CMV-seronegative. Sequencing was done on a sample of PBMCs. The V and J genes are TRBV2 and TRBJ2-2, with D unresolved. Written as DNA, the CDR3 is TGTGCCAGCAGTGACACAACGAACACCGGGGAGCTGTTTTTT. It codes for CASSDTTNTGELFF.